This entry is about one TCR beta chain. Measured with immunoSEQ multiplex PCR; TCRdb has only the in-frame clones, and not every one. The sample yields roughly 120,000 clones, roughly nine tenths seen once. V was pared by 1 base and J by 1 base, with 8 bases between. Per the germline V gene, CDR1 is LNHNV and CDR2 is YYDKDF (reference sequence). This CDR3 has 14 amino acids. This sample was taken from a study of T cell responses to AZD1222 COVID-19 vaccine. Sequencing used peripheral blood, obtained on day 0 of AZD1222 vaccination. The TCR sequence derives from an adult in good health. The chain employs TRBV15 and TRBJ2-7; unclear D gene. CDR3 bases: TGTGCCACCAGCAGAGGACCCAGGTCCTACGAGCAGTACTTC. This codes for CATSRGPRSYEQYF.